This T cell receptor (beta chain) emerged from a study of blood T cell repertoires in COVID-19. Overall study context: Donors in the United States, Italy and Spain gave samples during acute or convalescent COVID-19.

V was cut by 8 bases and J by 8 bases, with 12 bases left in between. CDR1 is KGHSH and CDR2 is LQKENI in the germline V gene. This CDR3 is 12 amino acids long. The repertoire was sequenced with immunoSEQ multiplex PCR; TCRdb's copy has only in-frame clones and lacks some. Here the sample spans 110,000 or so clones, approximately 85% being singletons. This clone was counted a few times. The chain uses TRBV18 and TRBJ1-4; tentative D call: TRBD1 (5 bases). The sequence was obtained from a woman aged 60-75 years with COVID-19, enrolled during active disease. The sample was peripheral blood. For the CDR3, the DNA is TGTGCCAGCGGCAGGGCTCCCGAAAAACTGTTTTTT. This codes for CASGRAPEKLFF. The full variable domain, rest sourced from reference TRBV18 and TRBJ1-4, is NAGVMQNPRHLVRRRGQEARLRCSPMKGHSHVYWYRQLPEEGLKFMVYLQKENIIDESGMPKERFSAEFPKEGPSILRIQQVVRGDSAAYFCASGRAPEKLFFGSGTQLSVL.